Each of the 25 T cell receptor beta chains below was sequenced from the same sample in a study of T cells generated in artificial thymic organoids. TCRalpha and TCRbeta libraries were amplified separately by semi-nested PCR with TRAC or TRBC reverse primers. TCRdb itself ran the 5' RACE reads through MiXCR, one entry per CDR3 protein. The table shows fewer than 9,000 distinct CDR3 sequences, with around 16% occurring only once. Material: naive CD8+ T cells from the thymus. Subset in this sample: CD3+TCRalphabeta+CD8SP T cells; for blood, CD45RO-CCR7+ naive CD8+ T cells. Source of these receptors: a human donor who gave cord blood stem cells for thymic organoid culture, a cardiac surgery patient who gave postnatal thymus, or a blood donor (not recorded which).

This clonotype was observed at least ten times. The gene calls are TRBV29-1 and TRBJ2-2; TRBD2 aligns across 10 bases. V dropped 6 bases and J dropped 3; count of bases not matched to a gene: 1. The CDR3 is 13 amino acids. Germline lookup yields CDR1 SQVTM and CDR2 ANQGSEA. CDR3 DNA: TGCAGCGTGGGGACTAGCGACACCGGGGAGCTGTTTTTT. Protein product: CSVGTSDTGELFF.

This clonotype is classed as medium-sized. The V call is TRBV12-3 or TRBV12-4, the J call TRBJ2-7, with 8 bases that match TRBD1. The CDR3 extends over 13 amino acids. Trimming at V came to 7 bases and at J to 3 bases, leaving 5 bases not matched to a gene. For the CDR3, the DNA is TGTGCCAGCACAATTGGACAGGGCTACGAGCAGTACTTC. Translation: CASTIGQGYEQYF.

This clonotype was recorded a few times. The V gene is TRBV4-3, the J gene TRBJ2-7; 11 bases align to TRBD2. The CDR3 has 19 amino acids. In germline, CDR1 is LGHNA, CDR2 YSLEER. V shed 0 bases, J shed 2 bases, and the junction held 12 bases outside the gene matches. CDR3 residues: CASSQEVVATSGITYEQYF. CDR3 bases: TGCGCCAGCAGCCAAGAAGTAGTGGCGACTAGCGGGATCACCTACGAGCAGTACTTC.

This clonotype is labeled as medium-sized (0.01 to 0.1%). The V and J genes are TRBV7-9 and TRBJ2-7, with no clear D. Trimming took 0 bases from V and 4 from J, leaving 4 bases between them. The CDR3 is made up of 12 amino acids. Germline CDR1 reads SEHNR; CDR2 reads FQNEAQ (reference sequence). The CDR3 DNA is TGTGCCAGCAGCTTAGCGGATTACGAGCAGTACTTC. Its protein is CASSLADYEQYF.

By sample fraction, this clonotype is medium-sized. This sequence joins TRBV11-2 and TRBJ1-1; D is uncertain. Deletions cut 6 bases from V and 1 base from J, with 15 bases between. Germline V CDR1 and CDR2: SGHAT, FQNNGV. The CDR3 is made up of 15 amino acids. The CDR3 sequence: CASSMFPTGNTEAFF. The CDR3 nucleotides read TGTGCCAGCAGTATGTTCCCAACCGGGAACACTGAAGCTTTCTTT. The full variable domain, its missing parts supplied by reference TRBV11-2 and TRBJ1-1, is EAGVAQSPRYKIIEKRQSVAFWCNPISGHATLYWYQQILGQGPKLLIQFQNNGVVDDSQLPKDRFSAERLKGVDSTLKIQPAKLEDSAVYLCASSMFPTGNTEAFFGQGTRLTVV.

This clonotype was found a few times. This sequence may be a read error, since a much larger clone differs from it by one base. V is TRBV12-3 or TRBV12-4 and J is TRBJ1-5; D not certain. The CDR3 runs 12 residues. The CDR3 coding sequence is TGTGCCGGCAGTCCTCATATGAGGCCCCAGCATTTT. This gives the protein CAGSPHMRPQHF.

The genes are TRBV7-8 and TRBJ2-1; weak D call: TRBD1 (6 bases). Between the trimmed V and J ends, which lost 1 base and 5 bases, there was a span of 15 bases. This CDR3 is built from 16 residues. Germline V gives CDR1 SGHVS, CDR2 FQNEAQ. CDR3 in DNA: TGTGCCAGCAGCTTAGTAGCAGGGGTAACCAACAATGAGCAGTTCTTC. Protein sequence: CASSLVAGVTNNEQFF.

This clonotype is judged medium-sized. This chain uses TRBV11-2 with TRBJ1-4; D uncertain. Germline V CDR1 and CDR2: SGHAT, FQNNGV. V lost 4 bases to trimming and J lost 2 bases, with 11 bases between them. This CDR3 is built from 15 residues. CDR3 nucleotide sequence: TGTGCCAGCAGCTACCCGTGGGAGACTAATGAAAAACTGTTTTTT. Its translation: CASSYPWETNEKLFF.

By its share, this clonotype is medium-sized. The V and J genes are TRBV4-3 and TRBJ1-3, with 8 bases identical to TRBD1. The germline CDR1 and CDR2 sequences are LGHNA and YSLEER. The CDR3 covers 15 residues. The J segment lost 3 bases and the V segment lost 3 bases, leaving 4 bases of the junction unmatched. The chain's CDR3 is CASSHDRGYGNTIYF. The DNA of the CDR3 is TGCGCCAGCAGCCATGACAGGGGATATGGAAACACCATATATTTT.

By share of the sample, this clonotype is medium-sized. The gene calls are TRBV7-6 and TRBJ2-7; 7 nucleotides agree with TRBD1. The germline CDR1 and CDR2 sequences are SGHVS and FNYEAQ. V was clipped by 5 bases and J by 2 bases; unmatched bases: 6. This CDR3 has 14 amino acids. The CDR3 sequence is CASSATGSTYEQYF. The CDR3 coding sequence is TGTGCCAGCAGCGCGACAGGGTCGACCTACGAGCAGTACTTC.

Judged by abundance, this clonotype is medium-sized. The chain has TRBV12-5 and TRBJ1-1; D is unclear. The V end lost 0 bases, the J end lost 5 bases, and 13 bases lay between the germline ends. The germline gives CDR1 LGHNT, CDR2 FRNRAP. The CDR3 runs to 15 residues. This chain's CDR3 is CASGLVRGFLTEAFF. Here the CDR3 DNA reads TGTGCTAGTGGTTTGGTAAGAGGGTTTTTAACTGAAGCTTTCTTT.

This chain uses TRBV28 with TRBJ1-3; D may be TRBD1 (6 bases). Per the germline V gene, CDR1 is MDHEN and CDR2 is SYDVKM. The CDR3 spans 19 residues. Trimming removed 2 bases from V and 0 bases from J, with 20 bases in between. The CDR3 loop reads CASSLLNEGVRNSGNTIYF. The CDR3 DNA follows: TGTGCCAGCAGTTTACTAAACGAGGGGGTACGGAACTCTGGAAACACCATATATTTT.

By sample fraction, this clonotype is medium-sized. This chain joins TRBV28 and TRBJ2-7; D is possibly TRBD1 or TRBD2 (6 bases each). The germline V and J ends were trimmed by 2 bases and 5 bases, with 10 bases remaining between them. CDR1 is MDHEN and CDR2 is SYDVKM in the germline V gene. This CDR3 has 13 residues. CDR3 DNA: TGTGCCAGCAGTTTAGCAGGGGAGGACGAGCAGTACTTC. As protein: CASSLAGEDEQYF. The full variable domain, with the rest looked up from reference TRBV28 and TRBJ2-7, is DVKVTQSSRYLVKRTGEKVFLECVQDMDHENMFWYRQDPGLGLRLIYFSYDVKMKEKGDIPEGYSVSREKKERFSLILESASTNQTSMYLCASSLAGEDEQYFGPGTRLTVT.

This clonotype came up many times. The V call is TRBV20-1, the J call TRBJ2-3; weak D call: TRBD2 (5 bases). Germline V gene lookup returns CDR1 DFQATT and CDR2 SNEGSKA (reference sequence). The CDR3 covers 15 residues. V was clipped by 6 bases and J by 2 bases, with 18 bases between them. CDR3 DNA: TGCAGTGCCCCTCGGACTGGAAGATACACAGATACGCAGTATTTT. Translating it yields CSAPRTGRYTDTQYF.

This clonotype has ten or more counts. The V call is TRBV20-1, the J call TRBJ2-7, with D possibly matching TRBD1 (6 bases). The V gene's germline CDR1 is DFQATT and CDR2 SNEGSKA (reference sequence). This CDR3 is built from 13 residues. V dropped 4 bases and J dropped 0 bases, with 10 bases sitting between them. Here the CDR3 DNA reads TGCAGTGCTATGGGGGACAACTCCTACGAGCAGTACTTC. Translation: CSAMGDNSYEQYF.

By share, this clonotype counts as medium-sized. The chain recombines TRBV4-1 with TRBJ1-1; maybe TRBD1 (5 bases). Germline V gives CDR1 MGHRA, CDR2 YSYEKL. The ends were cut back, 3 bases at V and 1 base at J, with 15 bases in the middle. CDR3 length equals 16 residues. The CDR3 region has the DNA TGCGCCAGCAGCCACAAAACCGGGACCTGGAACACTGAAGCTTTCTTT. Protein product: CASSHKTGTWNTEAFF.

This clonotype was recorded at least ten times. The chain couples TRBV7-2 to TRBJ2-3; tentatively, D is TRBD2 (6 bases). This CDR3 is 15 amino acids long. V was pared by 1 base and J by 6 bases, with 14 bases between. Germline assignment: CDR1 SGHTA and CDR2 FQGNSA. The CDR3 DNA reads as TGTGCCAGCAGCTTAGTTGGAGGCCGGGGGGATACGCAGTATTTT. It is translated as CASSLVGGRGDTQYF.

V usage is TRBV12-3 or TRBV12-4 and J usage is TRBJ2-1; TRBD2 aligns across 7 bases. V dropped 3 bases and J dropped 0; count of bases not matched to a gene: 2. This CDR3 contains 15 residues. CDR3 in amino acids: CASSFGRSSYNEQFF. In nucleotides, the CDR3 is TGTGCCAGCAGTTTCGGGAGGAGCTCCTACAATGAGCAGTTCTTC.

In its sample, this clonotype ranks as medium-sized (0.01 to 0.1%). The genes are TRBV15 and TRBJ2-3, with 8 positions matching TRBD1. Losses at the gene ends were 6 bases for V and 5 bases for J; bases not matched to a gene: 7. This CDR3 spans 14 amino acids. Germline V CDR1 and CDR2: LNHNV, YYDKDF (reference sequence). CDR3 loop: CATSTGGSGDTQYF. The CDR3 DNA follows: TGTGCCACCAGTACAGGGGGGTCGGGAGATACGCAGTATTTT.

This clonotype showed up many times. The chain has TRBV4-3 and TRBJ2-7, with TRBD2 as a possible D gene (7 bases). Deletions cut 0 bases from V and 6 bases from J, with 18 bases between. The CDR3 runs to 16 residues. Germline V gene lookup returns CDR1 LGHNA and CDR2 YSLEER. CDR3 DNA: TGCGCCAGCAGCCAAGATCCGGGGGGCCTCTCGGGCGAGCAGTACTTC. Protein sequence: CASSQDPGGLSGEQYF.

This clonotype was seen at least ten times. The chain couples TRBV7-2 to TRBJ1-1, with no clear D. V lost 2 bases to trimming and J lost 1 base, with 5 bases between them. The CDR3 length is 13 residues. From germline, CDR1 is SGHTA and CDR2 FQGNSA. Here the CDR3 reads CASSLPENTEAFF. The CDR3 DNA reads TGTGCCAGCAGCTTACCGGAGAACACTGAAGCTTTCTTT.

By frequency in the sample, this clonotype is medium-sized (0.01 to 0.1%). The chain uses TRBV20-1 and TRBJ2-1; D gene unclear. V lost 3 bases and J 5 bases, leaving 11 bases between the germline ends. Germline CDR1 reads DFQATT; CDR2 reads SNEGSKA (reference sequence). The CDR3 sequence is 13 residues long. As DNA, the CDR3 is TGCAGTGCTAGTGAGCCCCGGGACAATGAGCAGTTCTTC. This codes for CSASEPRDNEQFF.

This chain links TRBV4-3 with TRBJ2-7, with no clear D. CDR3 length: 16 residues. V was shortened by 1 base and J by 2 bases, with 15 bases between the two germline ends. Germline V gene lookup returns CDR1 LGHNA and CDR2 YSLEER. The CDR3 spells CASSQGLKGFPYEQYF. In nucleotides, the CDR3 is TGCGCCAGCAGCCAAGGGCTTAAGGGTTTTCCCTACGAGCAGTACTTC.

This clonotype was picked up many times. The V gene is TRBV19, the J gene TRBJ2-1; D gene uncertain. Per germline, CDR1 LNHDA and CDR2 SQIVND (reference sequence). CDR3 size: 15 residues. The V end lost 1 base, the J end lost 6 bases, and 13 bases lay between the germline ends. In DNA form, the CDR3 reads TGTGCCAGTAGTATAGGATGGCTCCACCTCAATGAGCAGTTCTTC. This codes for CASSIGWLHLNEQFF.

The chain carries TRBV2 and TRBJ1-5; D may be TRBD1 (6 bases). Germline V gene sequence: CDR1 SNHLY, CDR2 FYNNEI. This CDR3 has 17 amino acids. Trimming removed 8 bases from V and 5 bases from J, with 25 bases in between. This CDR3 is CASSRTERPRNYQPQHF. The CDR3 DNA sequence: TGTGCCAGCTCCCGGACAGAAAGGCCAAGAAACTATCAGCCCCAGCATTTT. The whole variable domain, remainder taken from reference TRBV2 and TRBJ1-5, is EPEVTQTPSHQVTQMGQEVILRCVPISNHLYFYWYRQILGQKVEFLVSFYNNEISEKSEIFDDQFSVERPDGSNFTLKIRSTKLEDSAMYFCASSRTERPRNYQPQHFGDGTRLSIL.